The T cell receptor (beta chain) under discussion was sequenced for a study of T-cell reconstitution after alpha-beta-depleted transplantation in children. Findings and caveats of the study: Recipient T cells and thymic progenitors that survived gave rise to the high TCRbeta diversity observed at day 60 in some patients. Roughly two months post-transplant, alpha-beta T cells reportedly originated from several hundred graft clones that had expanded.

In this sample, this clonotype turned up many times. Its antigen is unknown. Researchers prepared the TCRbeta library using unique molecular identifiers, the study reports. A single record per CDR3 protein comes from TCRdb applying MiXCR to the PCR reads. The table includes over 200,000 distinct CDR3 sequences, roughly a tenth detected once. With 2 bases removed from V and 1 base from J, the gap between germline ends came to 12 bases. Looked up from germline, CDR1 is MNHEY and CDR2 is SVGAGI. The CDR3 length is 16 residues. This sample comprised PBMCs, obtained before TCRalphabeta/CD19-depleted stem cell transplant. The sequence came from a child younger than two with acute myeloid leukemia, due to receive a stem cell transplant. The chain is built from TRBV6-5 and TRBJ2-4; no definite D call. The CDR3 sequence: CASSYSSPQAKNIQYF. DNA for the CDR3: TGTGCCAGCAGTTACAGTTCCCCTCAGGCCAAAAACATTCAGTACTTC.